Below are 26 T cell receptor beta chains sequenced from a single sample in a study of tissue T cells after allogeneic stem cell transplantation. The time point was: mouse harvest day 14 after allogeneic transplant. The graft held 10^6 splenic CD5+ T cells and 10^7 T-cell-depleted bone marrow cells. Profiled with immunoSEQ multiplex PCR; TCRdb holds only in-frame clones, not every one. The sample holds about 5,000 clones, about 43% seen once. The specimen sequenced was gut tissue. These receptors all come from a female BALB/c mouse given C57BL/6 T cells with graft-versus-host disease after an allogeneic hematopoietic cell transplant.

This clone appeared once. Gene names follow the mouse nomenclature. The read ends 1 residue early relative to the CDR3; the germline J gene fills the gap. V usage is TRBV21 and J usage is TRBJ2-7; D is unresolved. TRBV21 is an open reading frame, and its role is uncertain. With 2 bases removed from V and 0 bases from J, the gap between germline ends came to 5 bases. The CDR3 length is 13 residues. This chain's CDR3 is CASSQQSSYEQYF. The CDR3 bases that were read are TGTGCTAGCAGTCAACAGAGCTCCTATGAACAGTAC.

For this clone: The genes are named according to mouse. The DNA ends 1 residue before the CDR3 does, and the rest of the CDR3 is filled in from the germline J gene. J is TRBJ2-7 and V is TRBV1; 9 nucleotides line up with TRBD2. V was pared by 4 bases and J by 6 bases, with 4 bases of the junction left unmatched. This CDR3 is built from 13 residues. Germline CDR1 is NSQYPW and CDR2 is LRSPGD (reference sequence). CDR3 loop: CTCSGWGGAEQYF. CDR3 DNA, as far as it was read: TGCACCTGCAGTGGGTGGGGGGGCGCTGAACAGTAC.

Of note for this clone: The gene names given are mouse names. The missing CDR3 end, 1 residue past where the read stops, is filled in from the germline J gene. The V gene is TRBV26, the J gene TRBJ1-3; D gene uncertain. Germline CDR1 is KGHPV and CDR2 is FQNQEV (reference sequence). Trimming shortened V by 2 bases and J by 0 bases, and 8 bases separated the two germline ends. CDR3 length: 15 amino acids. The sequenced part of the CDR3 DNA is TGTGCCAGCAGTCTGGCGGGGAATTCTGGAAATACGCTCTAT. As protein: CASSLAGNSGNTLY. The whole CDR3 protein is CASSLAGNSGNTLYF. Variable domain in full (rest from reference TRBV26 and TRBJ1-3): NSKVIQTPRYLVKGQGQKAKMRCIPEKGHPVVFWYQQNKNNEFKFLINFQNQEVLQQIDMTEKRFSAECPSNSPCSLEIQSSEAGDSALYLCASSLAGNSGNTLYFGEGSRLIVV.

There are a few counts of this clone. Germline and genes: mouse. The read finishes 1 residue shy of the CDR3 end, and the germline J gene is used to complete it. This sequence joins TRBV26 and TRBJ2-4; no definite D call. This CDR3 is 13 amino acids long. V was cut by 3 bases and J by 0 bases, with 4 bases left in between. CDR1 KGHPV and CDR2 FQNQEV come from the germline V gene (reference sequence). CDR3 bases read: TGTGCCAGCAGTCTTTACAGTCAAAACACCTTGTAC. Amino acid sequence: CASSLYSQNTLY. The complete CDR3 sequence is CASSLYSQNTLYF. The whole variable domain, remainder taken from reference TRBV26 and TRBJ2-4, is NSKVIQTPRYLVKGQGQKAKMRCIPEKGHPVVFWYQQNKNNEFKFLINFQNQEVLQQIDMTEKRFSAECPSNSPCSLEIQSSEAGDSALYLCASSLYSQNTLYFGAGTRLSVL.

Turning to this clone: Mouse names are used for the genes. The read ends 1 residue shy of where the CDR3 ends; the end is completed using the germline J gene. V is TRBV12-1 and J is TRBJ2-4; possibly TRBD1 for D (6 bases). This CDR3 comprises 12 residues. V lost 4 bases to trimming and J lost 3 bases, with 7 bases between them. Germline values: CDR1 SGHSN, CDR2 HYEKVE. Incomplete CDR3 DNA: TGTGCCAGCTCGCAGGGGCAAAACACCTTGTAC. It yields the protein CASSQGQNTLY. The complete CDR3 protein is CASSQGQNTLYF.

As concerns this clone: Mouse germline and gene names are used. The read stops 1 residue short of the end of the CDR3; the missing end is completed from the germline J gene. The gene calls are TRBV3 and TRBJ2-4, with 11 bases that match TRBD2. V lost 5 bases, J lost 7 bases, and 5 bases stayed unmatched. The CDR3 has 14 residues. Germline V gene data show CDR1 as SNHLY and CDR2 as FYNGKV (reference sequence). CDR3 DNA (partial): TGTGCCAGCAGCGACTGGGGGGGGAGGGACACCTTGTAC. Its translation is CASSDWGGRDTLY. The CDR3, in full, reads CASSDWGGRDTLYF.

In its sample, this clone is medium-sized. Gene names and germline match the mouse. Coverage ceases 1 residue before the CDR3 finishes, and the germline J gene fills in the end. The chain employs TRBV26 and TRBJ2-7; TRBD1 aligns across 9 bases. This CDR3 spans 14 amino acids. V trimming: 3 bases; J trimming: 7 bases; junction bases outside the gene matches: 7. Germline values: CDR1 KGHPV, CDR2 FQNQEV (reference sequence). The sequenced CDR3 bases are TGTGCCAGCAGTCTTCGGACAGGGGAGGGGGAACAGTAC. Protein product: CASSLRTGEGEQY. The complete CDR3 reads CASSLRTGEGEQYF. Filled out from reference TRBV26 and TRBJ2-7, the complete variable domain reads NSKVIQTPRYLVKGQGQKAKMRCIPEKGHPVVFWYQQNKNNEFKFLINFQNQEVLQQIDMTEKRFSAECPSNSPCSLEIQSSEAGDSALYLCASSLRTGEGEQYFGPGTRLTVL.

This clone ranks as medium-sized. Gene names and germline refer to mouse. Read sequence stops 1 residue before the CDR3 end, and the germline J gene provides the missing end. The rearrangement joins TRBV5 to TRBJ2-1; 12 bases are shared with TRBD2. The CDR3 contains 18 residues. With 2 bases clipped from V and 3 bases from J, the junction kept 8 bases outside the gene matches. Germline assignment: CDR1 LGHNA and CDR2 YNLKQL (reference sequence). The CDR3: CASSQYRDWGALYAEQFF. CDR3 DNA, as far as it was read: TGTGCCAGCAGCCAATACCGGGACTGGGGGGCCCTCTATGCTGAGCAGTTC.

As regards this clone: Gene names are mouse gene names. The read ends 1 residue early relative to the CDR3; the germline J gene fills the gap. V gene TRBV26 combines with J gene TRBJ2-3; D call uncertain. The CDR3 consists of 13 residues. Deletions cut 6 bases from V and 0 bases from J, with 7 bases between. Germline CDR1 KGHPV, CDR2 FQNQEV (reference sequence). The CDR3 DNA, read in part, is TGTGCCAGCAGCCTGAGTAGTGCAGAAACGCTGTAT. It translates to CASSLSSAETLY. The CDR3 as a whole reads CASSLSSAETLYF.

A note on this clone: These gene names are mouse names. Read coverage stops 1 residue before the CDR3 terminus; the germline J gene supplies the remainder. The chain is built from TRBV26 and TRBJ1-3, with 7 positions matching TRBD1. This CDR3 spans 14 amino acids. Germline CDR1 and CDR2: KGHPV and FQNQEV (reference sequence). Trimming at V came to 6 bases and at J to 3 bases, leaving 5 bases not matched to a gene. The part of the CDR3 DNA that was read is TGTGCCAGCAGCCCGGGACAGTTTGGAAATACGCTCTAT. Residues: CASSPGQFGNTLY. The CDR3 reads in full as CASSPGQFGNTLYF.

Of note for this clone: Here the gene names and germline are mouse. The read stops 1 residue short of the end of the CDR3; the missing end is completed from the germline J gene. The chain recombines TRBV3 with TRBJ2-5; TRBD1 aligns across 10 bases. Per germline, CDR1 SNHLY and CDR2 FYNGKV (reference sequence). The V and J ends lost 1 base and 5 bases, in that order; junction bases with no gene match: 0. The CDR3 consists of 14 residues. Incomplete CDR3 DNA: TGTGCCAGCAGCTTAGGGACAGGGGGAGACACCCAGTAC. This translates into CASSLGTGGDTQY. The CDR3, in full, reads CASSLGTGGDTQYF. The variable domain in full, with the rest retrieved from reference TRBV3 and TRBJ2-5, is GPKVLQIPSHQIIDMGQMVTLNCDPVSNHLYFYWYKQILGQQMEFLVNFYNGKVMEKSKLFKDQFSVERPDGSYFTLKIQPTALEDSAVYFCASSLGTGGDTQYFGPGTRLLVL.

Regarding this clone: Mouse gene names and germline throughout. From the germline J gene comes the end of the CDR3, since the read stops 1 residue before it. This rearrangement joins TRBV13-1 to TRBJ1-1; D might be TRBD1 (6 bases). The CDR3 loop spans 12 amino acids. The V end lost 1 base, the J end lost 10 bases, and 11 bases lay between the germline ends. From germline, CDR1 is NSHNY and CDR2 SYGAGN. The CDR3 sequence: CASSDRGGRVFF. CDR3 DNA (partial): TGTGCCAGCAGTGATCGGGGGGGCCGAGTCTTC.

For this clone: The genes and germline here are from mouse. The CDR3 end is not reached by the read, which stops 1 residue before it; the germline J gene fills it in. V is TRBV26 and J is TRBJ1-1, with D possibly TRBD1 on 6 matching bases. V shed 3 bases and J shed 5 bases, with 10 bases lying between them. CDR1 is KGHPV, CDR2 FQNQEV, per germline (reference sequence). There are 13 residues in the CDR3. The part of the CDR3 DNA that was read is TGTGCCAGCAGTCTCAGGGGTGGTACAGAAGTCTTC. This gives the protein CASSLRGGTEVF. The whole CDR3 region reads CASSLRGGTEVFF.

In regard to this clone: Germline and genes here are mouse. The CDR3 goes on 1 residue after the read ends, and that part is filled in from the germline J gene. The V call is TRBV23, the J call TRBJ2-3; the table's TRBD1 call for D was not verified on the DNA. There are 16 residues in the CDR3. Germline CDR1 reads KGHTA; CDR2 reads FQNQQP. Partial CDR3 DNA: TGCTCCAGCAGTCAATCGCGCAGGGCTAGTGCAGAAACGCTGTAT. Translating it yields CSSSQSRRASAETLY. The entire CDR3 protein reads CSSSQSRRASAETLYF.

For this clone: The listed genes are named as in mouse. The covered CDR3 bases are TGTGCCAGCAGCCAAGATGGAACAGCAAACTCCGACTACACC. Translating it yields CASSQDGTANSDYT. The whole CDR3 sequence reads CASSQDGTANSDYTF. The chain joins TRBV5 to TRBJ1-2, with D uncertain. The CDR3 end is not reached by the read, which stops 1 residue before it; the germline J gene fills it in. Trimming pared 0 bases from V and 0 bases from J, leaving 8 bases between. The length of the CDR3 is 15 residues. Germline CDR1 is LGHNA and CDR2 is YNLKQL (reference sequence).

This clone ranks as medium-sized. The genes and germline here are from mouse. The read stops 1 residue short of the end of the CDR3; the missing end is completed from the germline J gene. V and J are TRBV13-1 and TRBJ2-4, with 7 bases fitting TRBD1. V was pared by 3 bases and J by 5 bases, with 3 bases of the junction left unmatched. Germline-derived CDR1 and CDR2 are NSHNY and SYGAGN. The CDR3 extends over 13 amino acids. The CDR3 DNA, read in part, is TGTGCCAGCAGTGGCCGGACAGGAAACACCTTGTAC. Its protein product is CASSGRTGNTLY. The full CDR3 is CASSGRTGNTLYF.

On this clone itself: Mouse gene names and germline throughout. The read finishes 1 residue shy of the CDR3 end, and the germline J gene is used to complete it. The chain is built from TRBV26 and TRBJ2-7; 10 nucleotides agree with TRBD1. Germline values: CDR1 KGHPV, CDR2 FQNQEV (reference sequence). With 7 bases clipped from V and 4 bases from J, the junction kept 4 bases outside the gene matches. The CDR3 has 13 amino acids. This CDR3 is CASIPGQGYEQYF. Incomplete CDR3 DNA: TGTGCCAGCATCCCGGGACAGGGGTATGAACAGTAC.

This clone was observed a few times. Gene names denote mouse genes. The observed sequence ends 1 residue before the CDR3 terminus, with the missing tail filled in from the germline J gene. This chain joins TRBV14 and TRBJ2-1, with 7 bases that match TRBD1. V lost 2 bases, J lost 3 bases, and 2 bases stayed unmatched. Germline CDR1 is SGHDT and CDR2 is FRDEAV. CDR3 length: 14 residues. The sequenced CDR3 bases are TGTGCCAGCAGTTTTGCAGGGGGCTATGCTGAGCAGTTC. It yields the protein CASSFAGGYAEQF. The complete CDR3 sequence is CASSFAGGYAEQFF.

By frequency in the sample, this clone is medium-sized. Each gene name is a mouse one. Read sequence stops 1 residue before the CDR3 end, and the germline J gene provides the missing end. This chain joins TRBV4 and TRBJ2-3; TRBD2 matches at 7 bases. CDR1 LGHDT and CDR2 YNNKQL come from the germline V gene (reference sequence). The V gene end was trimmed by 3 bases and the J gene end by 0 bases; junction bases not matched to a gene: 6. This CDR3 contains 16 residues. Incomplete CDR3 DNA: TGTGCCAGCAGCTACGGCTGGGGGTCTAGTGCAGAAACGCTGTAT. This codes for CASSYGWGSSAETLY. In full, the CDR3 is CASSYGWGSSAETLYF. The variable domain in full, completed from reference TRBV4 and TRBJ2-3, reads ETAVFQTPNYHVTQVGNEVSFNCKQTLGHDTMYWYKQDSKKLLKIMFSYNNKQLIVNETVPRRFSPQSSDKAHLNLRIKSVEPEDSAVYLCASSYGWGSSAETLYFGSGTRLTVL.

As for this clone: The listed genes are named as in mouse. CDR3 sequence: CASSDILGASQNTLYF. The CDR3 DNA, read in part, is TGTGCCAGCAGTGATATCCTGGGGGCTAGTCAAAACACCTTGTAC. The chain couples TRBV13-3 to TRBJ2-4; maybe TRBD2 (7 bases). The read terminates 1 residue ahead of where the CDR3 ends, so the germline J gene completes it. With 1 base removed from V and 0 bases from J, the gap between germline ends came to 12 bases. The CDR3 is 16 amino acids. CDR1 NNHDY and CDR2 SYVADS come from the germline V gene.

In its sample, this clone was seen a few times. Gene labels here are mouse ones. The read ends 1 residue early relative to the CDR3; the germline J gene fills the gap. The chain has TRBV26 and TRBJ2-3; 7 bases agree with TRBD1. The CDR3 spans 16 residues. V lost 3 bases, J lost 0 bases, and 6 bases stayed unmatched. Germline CDR1 and CDR2: KGHPV and FQNQEV (reference sequence). The CDR3 sequence: CASSLRDSSSAETLYF. The part of the CDR3 DNA that was read is TGTGCCAGCAGTCTCCGGGACAGTTCTAGTGCAGAAACGCTGTAT.

This clone is medium-sized (0.01 to 0.1%). Genes here carry mouse names. The CDR3 spells CASSPGGQEQYF. Partial CDR3 DNA: TGTGCCAGCAGCCCTGGGGGGCAGGAACAGTAC. The V gene is TRBV3, the J gene TRBJ2-7, with TRBD2 matching 8 bases. The read stops 1 residue short of the end of the CDR3; the missing end is completed from the germline J gene. The CDR3 contains 12 residues. Trimming removed 5 bases from V and 7 bases from J; junction bases left unmatched: 4. Germline lookup yields CDR1 SNHLY and CDR2 FYNGKV (reference sequence). The entire variable domain, with the rest obtained from reference TRBV3 and TRBJ2-7, is as follows: GPKVLQIPSHQIIDMGQMVTLNCDPVSNHLYFYWYKQILGQQMEFLVNFYNGKVMEKSKLFKDQFSVERPDGSYFTLKIQPTALEDSAVYFCASSPGGQEQYFGPGTRLTVL.

The table lists this clone with a few counts. These gene names are mouse names. Coverage ceases 1 residue before the CDR3 finishes, and the germline J gene fills in the end. V gene TRBV13-2 combines with J gene TRBJ2-4; 12 bases line up with TRBD2. The germline CDR1 and CDR2 sequences are NNHNN and SYGAGS (reference sequence). The CDR3 is made up of 18 amino acids. V lost 3 bases, J lost 0 bases, and 8 bases stayed unmatched. CDR3 in amino acids: CASGALDWGGPSQNTLYF. The covered CDR3 bases are TGTGCCAGCGGTGCCCTCGACTGGGGGGGCCCTAGTCAAAACACCTTGTAC.

In this sample, this clone turned up a few times. Gene and germline names: mouse. The read halts 1 residue ahead of the CDR3 end, with the missing end drawn from the germline J gene. The chain joins TRBV26 to TRBJ1-5; no clear D. Per germline, CDR1 KGHPV and CDR2 FQNQEV (reference sequence). The CDR3 covers 13 residues. V lost 2 bases to trimming and J lost 4 bases, with 6 bases between them. CDR3 DNA, as far as it was read: TGTGCCAGCAGTCTGCCGGGGAACCAGGCTCCGCTT. Protein product: CASSLPGNQAPL. The complete CDR3 reads CASSLPGNQAPLF.

This clone is labeled medium-sized (0.01 to 0.1%). Germline and genes: mouse. The read terminates 1 residue ahead of where the CDR3 ends, so the germline J gene completes it. This sequence joins TRBV26 and TRBJ1-3; TRBD1 might be the D (5 bases). CDR3 size: 14 residues. Germline-derived CDR1 and CDR2 are KGHPV and FQNQEV (reference sequence). Trimming removed 0 bases at V and 3 bases at J, with 6 bases between. This chain's CDR3 is CASSLSGVGNTLYF. The sequenced part of the CDR3 DNA is TGTGCCAGCAGTCTGTCAGGGGTTGGAAATACGCTCTAT.

This clone was observed a handful of times. Mouse gene names and germline throughout. The CDR3 end is not reached by the read, which stops 1 residue before it; the germline J gene fills it in. The chain joins TRBV15 to TRBJ2-7; 10 bases align to TRBD1. Trimming cost V 4 bases and J 7 bases; bases outside gene matches: 1. The germline gives CDR1 SGHND, CDR2 FRSKSL. The CDR3 runs 12 residues. Here the CDR3 reads CASSSGQGEQYF. CDR3 DNA (partial): TGTGCCAGCAGTTCGGGACAGGGGGAACAGTAC.